The 26 T cell receptor beta chains given below trace back to one sample, sequenced in a study of CD8+CD57+ T cells in acquired aplastic anemia. Genomic DNA, serving as template, underwent TCR beta VDJ and CDR3 profiling. Via MiXCR, TCRdb re-called the reads, giving one row per CDR3 protein. This sample has approximately 170,000 distinct CDR3 sequences; roughly half occur once, and the top ten carry roughly 15%. Sequenced: sorted CD4+, CD8+, or CD8+CD57+ T cells (not recorded which) from PBMCs. These receptors came from a human donor in good health, serving as a control.

In this sample, this clonotype turned up many times. The junction and the germline gene differ at one end; a read error may be behind it. The genes are TRBV12-3 or TRBV12-4 and TRBJ2-7; D is perhaps TRBD2 (5 bases). The CDR3 spans 13 residues. The CDR3 here is CASSLVDLYEQYF. The CDR3 DNA reads as TGTGCCAGCAGCTTAGTGGACTTGTACGAGCAGTACTTC.

V usage is TRBV19 and J usage is TRBJ1-2; D is perhaps TRBD1 (5 bases). The CDR3 spans 13 residues. V was shortened by 0 bases and J by 7 bases, with 9 bases between the two germline ends. Germline V lookup: CDR1 LNHDA, CDR2 SQIVND (reference sequence). The CDR3: CASSIDPGSGYTF. Written as DNA, the CDR3 is TGTGCCAGTAGTATAGATCCAGGGAGTGGCTACACCTTC.

This clonotype was seen repeatedly, ten times or more. A clone one base away is much larger, so this may be a read error. The chain recombines TRBV15 with TRBJ2-1, with D possibly TRBD1 on 5 matching bases. From germline, CDR1 is LNHNV and CDR2 YYDKDF (reference sequence). There are 14 residues in the CDR3. Trimming took off 10 bases at V and 0 bases at J, with 13 bases between the two ends. The CDR3 DNA sequence: TGTGCCAGTAGACAGAGATCCTCCTACAATGAGCAGTTCTTC. Amino acids: CASRQRSSYNEQFF.

The chain joins TRBV10-2 to TRBJ1-6, with a tentative D call TRBD1 (6 bases). The CDR3 covers 14 residues. Germline lookup yields CDR1 WSHSY and CDR2 SAAADI. With 7 bases removed from V and 9 bases from J, the gap between germline ends came to 16 bases. CDR3 loop: CASNAGTPPSPLHF. In DNA form, the CDR3 reads TGCGCCAGCAACGCCGGGACACCCCCTTCACCCCTCCACTTT.

This clonotype came up many times. The chain employs TRBV7-4 and TRBJ1-4; TRBD1 agrees at 10 bases. The CDR3 has 17 residues. Germline lookup yields CDR1 SGHVT and CDR2 SQSDAQ. The J segment lost 7 bases and the V segment lost 1 base, leaving 9 bases of the junction unmatched. This CDR3 reads CASSLVPPGQGFEKLFF. The CDR3 nucleotides read TGTGCCAGCAGCTTAGTCCCCCCGGGACAGGGGTTTGAAAAACTGTTTTTT.

The chain carries TRBV11-2 and TRBJ1-3; D unclear. There are 14 residues in the CDR3. Per the germline V gene, CDR1 is SGHAT and CDR2 is FQNNGV. V was cut by 0 bases and J by 0 bases, with 3 bases left in between. This CDR3 is CASSLDYSGNTIYF. The CDR3 coding sequence is TGTGCCAGCAGCTTAGACTACTCTGGAAACACCATATATTTT.

V usage is TRBV7-6 and J usage is TRBJ2-7, with a possible D match to TRBD2 (6 bases). CDR1 SGHVS and CDR2 FNYEAQ come from the germline V gene. CDR3 size: 13 residues. Trimming removed 5 bases at V and 3 bases at J, with 11 bases between. The CDR3: CASSREPHYEQYF. The CDR3 DNA reads TGTGCCAGCAGCCGGGAGCCTCACTACGAGCAGTACTTC.

The rearrangement uses TRBV24-1 and TRBJ1-2; the D gene is possibly TRBD1 (6 bases). The CDR3 consists of 11 residues. Germline loops: CDR1 KGHDR, CDR2 SFDVKD. V lost 2 bases and J 11 bases, leaving 8 bases between the germline ends. The CDR3 DNA is TGTGCCACCAGTGATTCCGGACAGTACACCTTC. Its protein is CATSDSGQYTF.

The chain recombines TRBV25-1 with TRBJ2-5; D is perhaps TRBD2 (7 bases). Trimming shortened V by 6 bases and J by 1 base, and 15 bases separated the two germline ends. This CDR3 is 15 amino acids long. CDR1 and CDR2 (germline): MGHDK, SYGVNS. CDR3 in amino acids: CASRGFGGPQETQYF. Written as DNA, the CDR3 is TGTGCCAGCAGGGGCTTCGGGGGGCCCCAAGAGACCCAGTACTTC.

Note on this clonotype: Its ends do not fully match the called genes, so a read error is possible. V usage is TRBV7-2 and J usage is TRBJ2-2; 8 bases are a match to TRBD2. The CDR3 is 13 residues long. Germline CDR1 reads SGHTA; CDR2 reads FQGNSA. The CDR3 sequence is CASSQDPAGGLFF. The DNA for the CDR3 is TGCGCCAGCAGCCAAGATCCGGCGGGGGGGCTGTTTTTT.

The J gene is TRBJ1-3, the V gene TRBV20-1; D is perhaps TRBD1 (6 bases). Germline V lookup: CDR1 DFQATT, CDR2 SNEGSKA (reference sequence). The CDR3 extends over 14 amino acids. Trimming shortened V by 6 bases and J by 0 bases, and 12 bases separated the two germline ends. CDR3 coding DNA: TGCAGTGCCACACAGGGAAACTCTGGAAACACCATATATTTT. It specifies CSATQGNSGNTIYF.

This clonotype was counted at least ten times. The CDR3 loop reads CASSEGQGFGGYTF. The CDR3 DNA sequence: TGTGCCAGCAGCGAGGGACAGGGGTTCGGGGGCTACACCTTC. This sequence joins TRBV7-2 and TRBJ1-2, with 10 bases lining up with TRBD1. V lost 5 bases and J lost 8; bases outside the gene matches: 8. The germline CDR1 and CDR2 sequences are SGHTA and FQGNSA. The CDR3 runs 14 residues. The whole variable domain, filled in from reference TRBV7-2 and TRBJ1-2, reads GAGVSQSPSNKVTEKGKDVELRCDPISGHTALYWYRQSLGQGLEFLIYFQGNSAPDKSGLPSDRFSAERTGGSVSTLTIQRTQQEDSAVYLCASSEGQGFGGYTFGSGTRLTVV.

This clonotype was picked up many times. The V gene is TRBV19, the J gene TRBJ2-5, with 7 bases matching TRBD1. CDR1 is LNHDA and CDR2 is SQIVND in the germline V gene (reference sequence). V lost 4 bases and J lost 0; bases outside the gene matches: 2. This CDR3 contains 14 residues. The CDR3 reads CASSTGTDQETQYF. CDR3 coding DNA: TGTGCCAGTAGTACCGGGACAGACCAAGAGACCCAGTACTTC.

On this clonotype itself: A much larger clone differs by one base, so this may be a read error. The CDR3 bases are TGTGCCAGCAGAACCCACAGGGCGGCGACTGAAGCTTCCTTT. As protein: CASRTHRAATEASF. The chain carries TRBV6-5 and TRBJ1-1; D is perhaps TRBD1 (6 bases). The V gene's germline CDR1 is MNHEY and CDR2 SVGAGI. The CDR3 runs to 14 residues.

The chain combines TRBV9 with TRBJ2-3, with 10 bases lining up with TRBD2. Germline trimming cut 0 bases from V and 2 bases from J; bases unmatched to any gene: 3. The CDR3 sequence is 16 residues long. Per the germline V gene, CDR1 is SGDLS and CDR2 is YYNGEE. The CDR3 sequence: CASSVASGGVTDTQYF. As DNA, the CDR3 is TGTGCCAGCAGCGTAGCAAGCGGGGGGGTCACAGATACGCAGTATTTT.

J is TRBJ2-3 and V is TRBV29-1; D remains ambiguous. This CDR3 is built from 13 residues. Germline loops: CDR1 SQVTM, CDR2 ANQGSEA. Between the trimmed V and J ends, which lost 6 bases and 0 bases, there was a span of 10 bases. DNA for the CDR3: TGCAGCGTGACACGTTTAAGCACAGATACGCAGTATTTT. It encodes CSVTRLSTDTQYF.

The table lists this clonotype with many counts. The chain carries TRBV10-3 and TRBJ1-6; TRBD1 is a possible D gene (5 bases). Trimming shortened V by 10 bases and J by 5 bases, and 15 bases separated the two germline ends. This CDR3 comprises 14 residues. The germline V gene has CDR1 ENHRY and CDR2 SYGVKD. The CDR3 protein is CASFGGANNSPLHF. The CDR3 region has the DNA TGTGCCAGTTTCGGCGGGGCTAATAATTCACCCCTCCACTTT.

This clonotype has ten or more counts. V and J are TRBV12-3 or TRBV12-4 and TRBJ1-1; D remains unclear. Trimming shortened V by 1 base and J by 11 bases, and 14 bases separated the two germline ends. This CDR3 region has 13 residues. CDR3 sequence reads: CASSLVGEVKAFF. DNA for the CDR3: TGTGCCAGCAGTTTAGTTGGGGAGGTGAAGGCTTTCTTT.

This clonotype showed up many times. The DNA of the CDR3 is TGTGCCAGCAGCTTGCCAGGATATCAGCCCTATGGCTACACCTTC. It is translated as CASSLPGYQPYGYTF. The J gene is TRBJ1-2, the V gene TRBV7-9; D call uncertain. Germline lookup yields CDR1 SEHNR and CDR2 FQNEAQ (reference sequence). The CDR3 spans 15 residues. V was cut by 3 bases and J by 4 bases, with 15 bases left in between.

This clonotype was recorded many times. The chain links TRBV20-1 to TRBJ2-5; 12 bases agree with TRBD2. Per germline, CDR1 DFQATT and CDR2 SNEGSKA (reference sequence). Losses at the gene ends were 3 bases for V and 5 bases for J; bases not matched to a gene: 10. This CDR3 has 16 amino acids. The CDR3 protein is CSASKTSGGPRETQYF. For the CDR3, the DNA is TGCAGTGCTAGCAAGACTAGCGGGGGCCCCCGGGAGACCCAGTACTTC.

This clonotype was counted only a few times. The J gene is TRBJ2-5, the V gene TRBV7-8; possible D gene TRBD1, 6 bases. Germline CDR1 is SGHVS and CDR2 is FQNEAQ. Trimming removed 1 base at V and 0 bases at J, with 12 bases between. The CDR3 extends over 16 amino acids. This chain's CDR3 is CASSLGWDKYQETQYF. The CDR3 DNA is TGTGCCAGCAGCTTAGGGTGGGACAAGTACCAAGAGACCCAGTACTTC.

In regard to this clonotype: Without the conserved terminal phenylalanine or tryptophan, this CDR3 likely stems from a read error. This sequence joins TRBV5-4 and TRBJ2-7; D call uncertain. V was pared by 0 bases and J by 0 bases, with 13 bases between. CDR3 length: 16 residues. The V gene's germline CDR1 is SGHNT and CDR2 YYREEE (reference sequence). This chain's CDR3 is CASSLVSGKSSYEQYL. CDR3 DNA: TGTGCCAGCAGCTTGGTTTCTGGCAAAAGCTCCTACGAGCAGTACCTC.

In its sample, this clonotype ranks as medium-sized. J is TRBJ2-3 and V is TRBV24-1; D remains ambiguous. Germline V gene sequence: CDR1 KGHDR, CDR2 SFDVKD. The CDR3 length is 13 residues. Between the trimmed V and J ends, which lost 0 bases and 8 bases, there was a span of 8 bases. CDR3 sequence: CATSDLSLGTQYF. The CDR3 region has the DNA TGTGCCACCAGTGATTTGAGTCTGGGTACGCAGTATTTT.

About this clonotype: A single base separates this from a much larger clone, so it may be a read error. The CDR3 is CASRLGYSISEQFF. The CDR3 region has the DNA TGTGCCAGCAGGCTAGGGTACTCCATAAGTGAGCAGTTCTTC. The chain links TRBV7-9 to TRBJ2-1; D unresolved. The V and J ends lost 6 bases and 9 bases respectively, with 18 bases between them. Germline V lookup: CDR1 SEHNR, CDR2 FQNEAQ (reference sequence). CDR3 length: 14 residues. The variable domain in full, with the rest retrieved from reference TRBV7-9 and TRBJ2-1, is DTGVSQNPRHKITKRGQNVTFRCDPISEHNRLYWYRQTLGQGPEFLTYFQNEAQLEKSRLLSDRFSAERPKGSFSTLEIQRTEQGDSAMYLCASRLGYSISEQFFGPGTRLTVL.

The chain is built from TRBV6-5 and TRBJ2-3; TRBD1 is a possible D gene (5 bases). CDR3 length: 14 amino acids. V lost 2 bases, J lost 4 bases, and 10 bases lay in between. Germline CDR1 reads MNHEY; CDR2 reads SVGAGI. CDR3 nucleotide sequence: TGTGCCAGCAGTTACGGAGAAGGGGCAGATACGCAGTATTTT. Protein: CASSYGEGADTQYF.

The chain's CDR3 is CASIERGWGRGLTF. In DNA form, the CDR3 reads TGTGCCAGCATCGAACGCGGGTGGGGCAGGGGCCTGACTTTC. The gene calls are TRBV6-4 and TRBJ2-6; a weak D match, TRBD1 (6 bases). CDR3 length: 14 amino acids. The germline V gene has CDR1 MRHNA and CDR2 SNTAGT. V lost 7 bases, J lost 15 bases, and 22 bases lay in between.